The next 17 T cell receptor beta chains were all read from a single sample in a study of blood T cell repertoires in COVID-19. The repertoire was sequenced with immunoSEQ multiplex PCR; TCRdb's copy has only in-frame clones and lacks some. Seen here are some 76,000 clones, roughly 91% observed once, and the top ten hold around 0.6%. Source material: peripheral blood. The receptors shown here come from a man aged 60-69 years with acute or convalescent COVID-19.

The chain couples TRBV5-1 to TRBJ1-6; D gene ambiguous. V was pared by 0 bases and J by 10 bases, with 14 bases between. Germline CDR1 reads SGHRS; CDR2 reads YFSETQ. The CDR3 sequence is 15 residues long. CDR3 region: CASSLGAVGFSPLHF. The CDR3, as DNA: TGCGCCAGCAGCTTGGGGGCAGTTGGTTTCTCACCCCTCCACTTT.

V and J are TRBV7-3 and TRBJ2-1, with D unclear. The V end was cut by 2 bases, the J end by 4 bases, with 6 bases between. The CDR3 has 13 residues. The germline V gene encodes CDR1 SGHTA and CDR2 FQGTGA. CDR3: CASSLSTYNEQFF. The CDR3 DNA reads TGTGCCAGCAGCTTATCTACTTACAATGAGCAGTTCTTC.

The V gene is TRBV30, the J gene TRBJ2-5; possibly TRBD2 for D (5 bases). Germline V gives CDR1 GTSNPN, CDR2 SVGIG (reference sequence). V was clipped by 5 bases and J by 5 bases, with 12 bases between them. The CDR3 contains 12 residues. Here the CDR3 reads CAWRGYVETQYF. The CDR3 bases are TGTGCCTGGCGGGGATATGTGGAGACCCAGTACTTC.

In its sample, this clone was seen once. This chain links TRBV28 with TRBJ1-2; D is unresolved. The V end lost 5 bases, the J end lost 5 bases, and 18 bases lay between the germline ends. The germline gives CDR1 MDHEN, CDR2 SYDVKM. The CDR3 has 15 amino acids. CDR3 DNA: TGTGCCAGCAGTCGAAAACGAAACAGTCCTTATGGCTACACCTTC. It codes for CASSRKRNSPYGYTF.

This rearrangement joins TRBV30 to TRBJ2-2; a possible D gene is TRBD1 (7 bases). Trimming shortened V by 5 bases and J by 4 bases, and 11 bases separated the two germline ends. The CDR3 has 13 amino acids. CDR1 is GTSNPN, CDR2 SVGIG, per germline (reference sequence). The CDR3 region is CAWRQGGTGELFF. CDR3 bases: TGTGCCTGGCGACAGGGAGGCACCGGGGAGCTGTTTTTT.

The V gene is TRBV5-1, the J gene TRBJ1-4, with 12 bases matching TRBD1. This CDR3 is 15 amino acids long. CDR1 and CDR2 (germline): SGHRS, YFSETQ. Trimming at V came to 7 bases and at J to 4 bases, leaving 5 bases not matched to a gene. The CDR3, as DNA: TGCGCCAGCTGCCGGGACAGGGGGCTTAATGAAAAACTGTTTTTT. This translates into CASCRDRGLNEKLFF.

This clone was seen a single time. CDR3 nucleotide sequence: TGCGCCAGCAGCCCTCCGACTAGCGGGTTAGACAATGAGCAGTTCTTC. This sequence encodes CASSPPTSGLDNEQFF. J is TRBJ2-1 and V is TRBV5-1, with 10 bases identical to TRBD2. V was pared by 4 bases and J by 5 bases, with 9 bases of the junction left unmatched. CDR3 length equals 16 residues. CDR1 is SGHRS, CDR2 YFSETQ, per germline.

The chain is built from TRBV6-5 and TRBJ1-1; 7 nucleotides line up with TRBD1. The CDR3 consists of 14 residues. Germline CDR1 is MNHEY and CDR2 is SVGAGI. J was trimmed by 3 bases and V by 5 bases; bases with no gene match: 6. The CDR3 loop is CASSRQGGDTEAFF. As DNA, the CDR3 is TGTGCCAGCAGTAGACAGGGTGGGGACACTGAAGCTTTCTTT.

V and J are TRBV18 and TRBJ1-3, with 7 bases identical to TRBD1. V dropped 3 bases and J dropped 0; count of bases not matched to a gene: 5. The CDR3 has 16 residues. Germline CDR1 KGHSH, CDR2 LQKENI. The CDR3: CASSPDRSSSGNTIYF. CDR3 nucleotides: TGTGCCAGCTCACCGGACAGGTCGAGCTCTGGAAACACCATATATTTT.

This chain joins TRBV24-1 and TRBJ1-2; 7 bases fit TRBD1. This CDR3 has 13 residues. The germline V gene encodes CDR1 KGHDR and CDR2 SFDVKD. Trimming at V came to 9 bases and at J to 0 bases, leaving 3 bases not matched to a gene. The CDR3 spells CATRDRANYGYTF. In DNA, the CDR3 is TGTGCCACCCGGGACAGAGCTAACTATGGCTACACCTTC.

V usage is TRBV5-6 and J usage is TRBJ1-2, with 7 bases matching TRBD1. V lost 3 bases and J lost 3; bases outside the gene matches: 5. CDR3 length equals 14 residues. Germline CDR1 and CDR2: SGHDT and YYEEEE. In nucleotides, the CDR3 is TGTGCCAGCAGCTCGGGACAGACCTACTATGGCTACACCTTC. It codes for CASSSGQTYYGYTF.

This clone was observed once. CDR3 coding DNA: TGCGCCAGCAGACACCTAAAAAGACAGGGGGAACAAGAGACCCAGTACTTC. It is translated as CASRHLKRQGEQETQYF. The chain is built from TRBV5-1 and TRBJ2-5, with 9 positions matching TRBD1. Germline-derived CDR1 and CDR2 are SGHRS and YFSETQ. V shed 5 bases, J shed 2 bases, and the junction held 13 bases outside the gene matches. The CDR3 consists of 17 residues.

This clone was observed once. This chain uses TRBV5-1 with TRBJ2-3, with TRBD1 matching over 7 bases. The germline V gene has CDR1 SGHRS and CDR2 YFSETQ. This CDR3 has 16 amino acids. Losses at the gene ends were 0 bases for V and 5 bases for J; bases not matched to a gene: 9. CDR3 amino acids: CASSLAPTGTLDTQYF. The CDR3 DNA reads as TGCGCCAGCAGCTTGGCCCCGACAGGGACCTTAGATACGCAGTATTTT.

This clone came up once. This chain's CDR3 is CASSESASPSYGYTF. The CDR3 DNA is TGTGCCAGCAGTGAGTCAGCCTCCCCTAGTTATGGCTACACCTTC. The V gene is TRBV2, the J gene TRBJ1-2; D is undetermined. Germline assignment: CDR1 SNHLY and CDR2 FYNNEI. The V end was cut by 3 bases, the J end by 5 bases, with 16 bases between. The CDR3 contains 15 residues.

The J gene is TRBJ2-5, the V gene TRBV19; 13 bases line up with TRBD2. This CDR3 is built from 17 residues. The junction had 8 bases not matched to a gene; V was cut back by 5 bases and J by 2 bases. Germline values: CDR1 LNHDA, CDR2 SQIVND (reference sequence). CDR3 DNA: TGTGCCAGTAGTCCCCACCTGGGACTAGCGGGACAAGAGACCCAGTACTTC. Its protein product is CASSPHLGLAGQETQYF.

The V call is TRBV5-1, the J call TRBJ2-7, with TRBD1 matching over 7 bases. CDR1 and CDR2 from the germline V gene are SGHRS and YFSETQ. With 3 bases clipped from V and 5 bases from J, the junction kept 2 bases outside the gene matches. This CDR3 contains 12 residues. The CDR3: CASSSQGNEQYF. The CDR3 DNA is TGCGCCAGCAGCTCACAGGGGAACGAGCAGTACTTC.

The V and J genes are TRBV27 and TRBJ1-2, with 7 bases fitting TRBD1. The CDR3 contains 13 residues. V lost 3 bases and J lost 6; bases outside the gene matches: 4. Germline CDR1 MNHEY, CDR2 SMNVEV (reference sequence). CDR3 amino acids: CASSFRDRDGYTF. CDR3 bases: TGTGCCAGCAGTTTTCGGGACAGAGATGGCTACACCTTC.